This T cell receptor (beta chain) was recorded in a study of blood T cell repertoires in COVID-19. As for the study in general: Specimens from acute and convalescent COVID-19 originated in the United States, Italy and Spain. The analysed material was cDNA or gDNA that came from T cells, B-cell-depleted T cells, or PBMCs.

In the original workflow: Reference gene primer amplification in the assay estimated nucleated cell counts. This table comes from immunoSEQ multiplex PCR, and its TCRdb copy is limited to in-frame clones, with some not included. The DNA gave D and trimming, while V, J and clone size come from that table. The top ten hold roughly 8.4% of the sample, which has some 50,000 clones, about 85% seen once. J gave up 7 bases and V 5 bases, and 10 bases lay outside the gene matches. CDR1 and CDR2 from the germline V gene are SEHNR and FQNEAQ (reference sequence). This CDR3 has 17 amino acids. The source of this sequence is a woman between 65 and 79 years old with active COVID-19. Sequenced material: peripheral blood. The chain couples TRBV7-9 to TRBJ1-6; 11 bases map to TRBD1. CDR3 protein: CASSPGGQGAENSPLHF. For the CDR3, the DNA is TGTGCCAGCAGCCCAGGAGGACAGGGGGCGGAAAATTCACCCCTCCACTTT.